This TCR beta chain was captured in a study of T cell responses to AZD1222 COVID-19 vaccine. Study-wide results and caveats: Donors were chiefly white British, with a greater number of females, and clonal diversity was perhaps underestimated. Reportedly, nearly half the spike-specific TCRs target unmutated variant regions. Of the AZD1222 recipients, only 5 or 6 were seropositive at baseline. The peak T cell response came first, and repertoires were sampled only after it.

On this clone itself: Its antigen is currently unknown.

Sequencing used immunoSEQ multiplex PCR; TCRdb keeps in-frame clones, though not all of them. The table has around 80,000 clones, 70% to 90% seen once. The sample in question was peripheral blood, obtained 28 days after the second AZD1222 dose. This clonotype was sampled from an adult who received the AZD1222 COVID-19 vaccine.

The CDR3 protein is CASSENPADNEQFF. For the CDR3, the DNA is TGTGCCAGCAGCGAAAATCCGGCCGACAATGAGCAGTTCTTC. The genes are TRBV11-2 and TRBJ2-1; D unclear. Trimming left V 5 bases short and J 5 bases short, with 13 bases between. This CDR3 is built from 14 residues. The germline V gene has CDR1 SGHAT and CDR2 FQNNGV.